This T cell receptor beta chain was recorded in a study of early T cells in non-severe SARS-CoV-2 infection. About the study: Unpaired chains resulted from sequencing bulk RNA of unsorted whole blood. Study-level points and caveats: VDJdb matching favored anti-spike CD8 responses, missing private and CD4 specificities.

Individual cDNA molecules were tagged with unique molecular identifiers, the study reported. Each CDR3 protein gets one entry after TCRdb re-called the 5' RACE reads with MiXCR. Among about 59,000 distinct CDR3 sequences listed, about 13% were seen once. This clonotype was observed a few times. Its antigen is unidentified. This clonotype originated in an adult who was a healthcare worker with PCR-confirmed SARS-CoV-2 infection or an uninfected control (not recorded which). Sequencing used whole blood, obtained at baseline.

The CDR3 nucleotides are TGCAGTGCAACTCTCGAGACAGATACGCAGTATTTT. It encodes CSATLETDTQYF. The J gene is TRBJ2-3, the V gene TRBV20-1; no firm D call. Between the trimmed V and J ends, which lost 6 bases and 3 bases, there was a span of 10 bases. Germline values: CDR1 DFQATT, CDR2 SNEGSKA (reference sequence). The CDR3 sequence is 12 residues long.